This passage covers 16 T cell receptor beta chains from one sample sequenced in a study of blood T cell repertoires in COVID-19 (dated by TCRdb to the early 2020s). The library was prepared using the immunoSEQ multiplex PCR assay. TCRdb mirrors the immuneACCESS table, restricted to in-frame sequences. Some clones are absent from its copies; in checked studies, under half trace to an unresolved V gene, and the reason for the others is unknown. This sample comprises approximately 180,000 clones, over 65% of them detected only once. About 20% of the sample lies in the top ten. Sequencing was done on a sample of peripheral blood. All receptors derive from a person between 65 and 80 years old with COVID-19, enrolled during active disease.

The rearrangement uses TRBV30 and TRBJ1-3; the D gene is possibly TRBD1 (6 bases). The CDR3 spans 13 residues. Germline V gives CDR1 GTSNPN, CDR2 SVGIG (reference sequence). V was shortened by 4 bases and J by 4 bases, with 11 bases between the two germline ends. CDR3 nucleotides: TGTGCCTGGACCCGGACAGACGGAAACACCATATATTTT. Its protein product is CAWTRTDGNTIYF.

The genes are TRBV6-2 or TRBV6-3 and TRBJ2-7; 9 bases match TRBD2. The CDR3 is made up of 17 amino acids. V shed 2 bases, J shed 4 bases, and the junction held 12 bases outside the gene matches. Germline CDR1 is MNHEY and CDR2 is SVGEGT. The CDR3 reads CASSYPPSVSGGYEQYF. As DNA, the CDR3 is TGTGCCAGCAGTTACCCTCCTAGTGTTAGCGGGGGATACGAGCAGTACTTC.

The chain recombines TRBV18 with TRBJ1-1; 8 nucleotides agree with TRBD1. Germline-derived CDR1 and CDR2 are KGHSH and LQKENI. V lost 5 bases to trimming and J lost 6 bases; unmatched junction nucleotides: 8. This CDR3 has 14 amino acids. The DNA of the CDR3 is TGTGCCAGCTCAACTAACCAGGGGGCTTCTGAAGCTTTCTTT. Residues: CASSTNQGASEAFF.

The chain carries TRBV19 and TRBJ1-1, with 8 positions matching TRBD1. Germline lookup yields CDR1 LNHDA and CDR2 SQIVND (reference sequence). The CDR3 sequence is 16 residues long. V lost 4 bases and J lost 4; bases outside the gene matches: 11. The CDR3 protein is CASSTDRVAAGTEAFF. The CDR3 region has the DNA TGTGCCAGTAGTACGGACAGGGTGGCGGCCGGCACTGAAGCTTTCTTT. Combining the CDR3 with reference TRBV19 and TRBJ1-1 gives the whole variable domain DGGITQSPKYLFRKEGQNVTLSCEQNLNHDAMYWYRQDPGQGLRLIYYSQIVNDFQKGDIAEGYSVSREKKESFPLTVTSAQKNPTAFYLCASSTDRVAAGTEAFFGQGTRLTVV.

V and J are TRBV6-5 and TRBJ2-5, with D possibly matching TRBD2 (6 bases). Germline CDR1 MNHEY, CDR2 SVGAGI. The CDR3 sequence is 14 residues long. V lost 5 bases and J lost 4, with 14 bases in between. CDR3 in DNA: TGTGCCAGCAGTCGGAGGGAAGGGAGAGAGACCCAGTACTTC. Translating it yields CASSRREGRETQYF.

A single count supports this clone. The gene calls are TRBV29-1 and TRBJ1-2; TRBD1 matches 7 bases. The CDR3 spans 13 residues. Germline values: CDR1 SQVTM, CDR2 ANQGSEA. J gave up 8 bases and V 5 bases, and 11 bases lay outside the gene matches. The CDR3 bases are TGCAGCGTTCCCGGACAGGCCGGTGGGGGCTACACCTTC. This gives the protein CSVPGQAGGGYTF.

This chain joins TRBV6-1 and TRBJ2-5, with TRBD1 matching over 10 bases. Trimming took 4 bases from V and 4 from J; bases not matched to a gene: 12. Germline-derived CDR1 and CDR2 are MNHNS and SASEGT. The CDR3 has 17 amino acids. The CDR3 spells CASSGAGTGVGRETQYF. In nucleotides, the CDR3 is TGTGCCAGCAGTGGCGCCGGGACAGGGGTTGGTAGAGAGACCCAGTACTTC.

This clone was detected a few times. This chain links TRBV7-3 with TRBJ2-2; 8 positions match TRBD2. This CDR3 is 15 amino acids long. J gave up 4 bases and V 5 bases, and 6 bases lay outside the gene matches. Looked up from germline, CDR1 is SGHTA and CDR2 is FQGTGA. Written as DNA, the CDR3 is TGTGCCAGCAGCCGGATAGCGGGACCCACCGGGGAGCTGTTTTTT. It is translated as CASSRIAGPTGELFF.

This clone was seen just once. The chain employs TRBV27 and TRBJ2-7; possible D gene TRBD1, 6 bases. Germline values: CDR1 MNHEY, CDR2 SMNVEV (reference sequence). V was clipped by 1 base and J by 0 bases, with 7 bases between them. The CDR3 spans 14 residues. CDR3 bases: TGTGCCAGCAGTTTATACAGGGACTCCTACGAGCAGTACTTC. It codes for CASSLYRDSYEQYF.

The CDR3 nucleotides are TGTGCCAGCAGCGTAGGGGGTAGCGGGGCCCACGAGCAGTACTTC. This codes for CASSVGGSGAHEQYF. V gene TRBV9 combines with J gene TRBJ2-7; 8 bases are a match to TRBD2. Germline loops: CDR1 SGDLS, CDR2 YYNGEE. V dropped 0 bases and J dropped 5; count of bases not matched to a gene: 7. The CDR3 spans 15 residues.

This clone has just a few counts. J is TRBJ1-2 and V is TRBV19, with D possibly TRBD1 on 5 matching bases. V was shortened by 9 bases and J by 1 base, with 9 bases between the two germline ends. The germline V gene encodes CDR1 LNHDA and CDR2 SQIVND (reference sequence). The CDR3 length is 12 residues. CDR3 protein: CASRVRNYGYTF. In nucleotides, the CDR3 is TGTGCCAGCAGGGTTCGTAACTATGGCTACACCTTC.

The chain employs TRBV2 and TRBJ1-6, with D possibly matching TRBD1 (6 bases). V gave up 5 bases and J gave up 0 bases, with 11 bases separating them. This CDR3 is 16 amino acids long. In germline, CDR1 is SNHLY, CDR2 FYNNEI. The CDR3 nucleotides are TGTGCCAGCAGTCAGGGGCCGAGCTCCTATAATTCACCCCTCCACTTT. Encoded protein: CASSQGPSSYNSPLHF.

This CDR3 is CASSHTTLSEKNTEAFF. CDR3 bases: TGCGCCAGCAGCCACACCACCTTATCGGAGAAGAACACTGAAGCTTTCTTT. This sequence joins TRBV4-1 and TRBJ1-1; D is unclear. With 3 bases removed from V and 1 base from J, the gap between germline ends came to 18 bases. This CDR3 contains 17 residues. In germline, CDR1 is MGHRA, CDR2 YSYEKL.

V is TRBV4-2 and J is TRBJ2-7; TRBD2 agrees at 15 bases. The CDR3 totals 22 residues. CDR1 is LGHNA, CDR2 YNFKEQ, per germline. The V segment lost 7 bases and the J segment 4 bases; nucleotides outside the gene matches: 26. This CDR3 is CASTSSVSGVGLAGGPSYEQYF. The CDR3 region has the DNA TGTGCCAGCACCTCTTCCGTTTCGGGGGTAGGACTAGCGGGAGGGCCATCATACGAGCAGTACTTC.

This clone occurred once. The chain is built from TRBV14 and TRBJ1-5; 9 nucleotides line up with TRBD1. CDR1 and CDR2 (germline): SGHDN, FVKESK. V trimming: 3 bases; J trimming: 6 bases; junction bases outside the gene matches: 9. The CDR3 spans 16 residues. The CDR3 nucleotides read TGTGCCAGCAGCCACTACAGGGGGCTTGAAGGTCAGCCCCAGCATTTT. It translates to CASSHYRGLEGQPQHF. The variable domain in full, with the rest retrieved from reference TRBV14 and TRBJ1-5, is EAGVTQFPSHSVIEKGQTVTLRCDPISGHDNLYWYRRVMGKEIKFLLHFVKESKQDESGMPNNRFLAERTGGTYSTLKVQPAELEDSGVYFCASSHYRGLEGQPQHFGDGTRLSIL.

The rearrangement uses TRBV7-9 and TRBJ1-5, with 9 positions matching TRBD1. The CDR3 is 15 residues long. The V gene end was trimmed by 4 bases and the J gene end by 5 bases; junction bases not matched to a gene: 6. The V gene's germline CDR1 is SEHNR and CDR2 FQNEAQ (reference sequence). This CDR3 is CASSWGTGNDQPQHF. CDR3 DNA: TGTGCCAGCAGCTGGGGGACAGGGAACGATCAGCCCCAGCATTTT.